A selection of T cell receptor beta chains follows, all from one sample in a study of Ad26.COV2.S vaccination and SARS-CoV-2 variants. Clones were sequenced by immunoSEQ multiplex PCR, and TCRdb holds only the in-frame ones, with some missing. The data hold 200,000 to 300,000 clones, with 88% observed a single time. This sample comprised peripheral blood, obtained in a trial of Ad26.COV2.S vaccine versus placebo. The receptor source for this set is a person aged 18-65 years who received the Ad26.COV2.S COVID-19 vaccine or a placebo. The CDR3 runs from the conserved cysteine through the conserved F or W. Rows give clone size only sometimes, using once, few, many, or a class for an expanded clone.

J gene	clone size	V gene	CDR3 protein
TRBJ2-2	-	TRBV19	CASSIVGGNTGELFF
TRBJ1-4	once	TRBV7-3	CASSLRRGDEKLFF
TRBJ1-5	-	TRBV28	CASSLRGGNQPQHF
TRBJ1-2	-	TRBV7-9	CASSLVRDGFQDGYTF
TRBJ2-1	-	TRBV7-3	CASSLLGGGFYNEQFF
TRBJ2-2	-	TRBV15	CATSGLAGVVTGELFF
TRBJ1-4	-	TRBV15	CATSTGGSEKLFF
TRBJ1-5	-	TRBV7-2	CASSLARTGVGRNQPQHF
TRBJ2-3	once	TRBV28	CASSLKSGEVTDTQYF
TRBJ2-2	once	TRBV30	CAWSPGTTGELFF
TRBJ2-5	-	TRBV27	CASSQGGGRRYQETQYF
TRBJ2-3	-	TRBV6-4	CASRMEGWTDTQYF
TRBJ2-7	-	TRBV21-1	CASSKARAGGRSYEQYF
TRBJ1-5	-	TRBV21-1	CASSDRTGGGNQPQHF
TRBJ2-7	-	TRBV28	CASSSPAGLYEQYF
TRBJ1-5	-	TRBV5-8	CASSLDGPQHF
TRBJ1-2	-	TRBV9	CASSVEGDGDNYGYTF
TRBJ2-2	-	TRBV4-2	CASSPKGLPDGELFF
TRBJ2-2	-	TRBV19	CASSLLAGGPNTGELFF
TRBJ2-1	-	TRBV28	CASSLTGPRNEQFF
TRBJ2-1	-	TRBV7-9	CASSLATSSVNEQFF
TRBJ1-4	-	TRBV6-2/TRBV6-3	CASSYWGSTNEKLFF
TRBJ2-3	-	TRBV28	CASSTLGRGTDTQYF
TRBJ1-1	-	TRBV6-5	CASSLEDGRTAEAFF
TRBJ1-6	-	TRBV19	CASSMKGVYSPLHF
TRBJ1-5	-	TRBV30	CAWSPQPNQPQHF
TRBJ2-2	-	TRBV6-6	CASSSGEGTGELFF
TRBJ2-2	few	TRBV11-3	CASSPGTANTGELFF
TRBJ2-1	-	TRBV6-2/TRBV6-3	CASSSGTREQFF
TRBJ2-6	-	TRBV10-3	CAIDSGANVLTF
TRBJ2-5	once	TRBV27	CASSLLSPPGRETQYF
TRBJ2-1	-	TRBV28	CASSQAGAYNEQFF
TRBJ1-5	-	TRBV6-6	CASSWDGYQPQHF
TRBJ1-6	once	TRBV2	CASSEWGNNSPLHF
TRBJ2-5	-	TRBV4-1	CASSQDGVRETQYF
TRBJ1-2	-	TRBV7-9	CASSSVQGGGYTF
TRBJ1-1	-	TRBV4-2	CASSQGTGGLNTEAFF
TRBJ1-4	-	TRBV7-9	CASSWGQLNEKLFF
TRBJ2-1	-	TRBV21-1	CASSKRKFGLGQGPRDEQFF
TRBJ2-2	-	TRBV6-6	CASITREGAITGELFF
TRBJ2-2	-	TRBV5-1	CASSPGTGSGAGELFF
TRBJ2-1	-	TRBV7-2	CASSLVGGDNEQFF
TRBJ2-7	-	TRBV4-2	CASSPTGTAYEQYF
TRBJ1-5	-	TRBV19	CASLEGGNQPQHF
TRBJ2-7	-	TRBV9	CASSRLAENYEQYF
TRBJ2-2	-	TRBV14	CASSQARGGGDTGELFF
TRBJ2-4	-	TRBV19	CASSIIGAKNIQYF
TRBJ2-6	-	TRBV30	CAWSVSGANVLTF
TRBJ1-5	-	TRBV6-2/TRBV6-3	CASSYEITGTGKPQHF
TRBJ1-1	-	TRBV30	CAWILGGALATEAFF
TRBJ1-3	-	TRBV5-1	CASSLGPRFSGNTIYF
TRBJ1-3	-	TRBV10-3	CAISVEWQAASGNTIYF